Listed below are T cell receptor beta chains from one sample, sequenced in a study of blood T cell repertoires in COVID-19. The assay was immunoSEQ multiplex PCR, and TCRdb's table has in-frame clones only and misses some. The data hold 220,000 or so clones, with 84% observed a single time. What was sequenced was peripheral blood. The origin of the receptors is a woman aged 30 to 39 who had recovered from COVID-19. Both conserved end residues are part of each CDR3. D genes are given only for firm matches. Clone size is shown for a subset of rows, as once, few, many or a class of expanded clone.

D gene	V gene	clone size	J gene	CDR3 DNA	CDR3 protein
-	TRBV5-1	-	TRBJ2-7	TGCGCCAGCACGCGGGCGGTGGGCTACGAGCAGTACTTC	CASTRAVGYEQYF
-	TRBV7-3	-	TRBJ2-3	TGTGCCAGCAGCTTAGACAGTTCCACAGATACGCAGTATTTT	CASSLDSSTDTQYF
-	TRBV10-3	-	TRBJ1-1	TGTGCCATCAGTTCAGGGGCGAACACTGAAGCTTTCTTT	CAISSGANTEAFF
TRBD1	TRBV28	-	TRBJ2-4	TGTGCCAGCAGTTCCCCAAGGGGCAGGGGGCCAGCCAAAAACATTCAGTACTTC	CASSSPRGRGPAKNIQYF
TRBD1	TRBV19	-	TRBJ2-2	TGTGCCAGTAGCCGGGACAGGGGGACCGGGGAGCTGTTTTTT	CASSRDRGTGELFF
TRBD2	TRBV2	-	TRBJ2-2	TGTGCCAGCAGTGGATCCCTCGGGACTAGCGGGAACACCGGGGAGCTGTTTTTT	CASSGSLGTSGNTGELFF
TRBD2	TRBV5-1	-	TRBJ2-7	TGCGCCAGCAGCTTGGTAGCACTAAAAGGACTAGTGGGGGACGAGCAGTACTTC	CASSLVALKGLVGDEQYF
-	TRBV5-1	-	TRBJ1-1	TGCGCCAGCAGCTTGGTGGGACTATTAGGGGGGATGAACACTGAAGCTTTCTTT	CASSLVGLLGGMNTEAFF
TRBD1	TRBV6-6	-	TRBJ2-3	TGTGCCAGCAGTTACTCCGGGACAGGGGTACCAGATACGCAGTATTTT	CASSYSGTGVPDTQYF
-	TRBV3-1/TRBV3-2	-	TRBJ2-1	TGTGCCAGCAGCCCCGGACACGCGTACAATGAGCAGTTCTTC	CASSPGHAYNEQFF
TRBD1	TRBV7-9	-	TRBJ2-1	TGTGCCAGCAGCTTAGACAGGGGGAATTACAATGAGCAGTTCTTC	CASSLDRGNYNEQFF
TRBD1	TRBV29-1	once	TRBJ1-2	TGCAGCGCGGAACAGGGGTTCTATGGCTACACCTTC	CSAEQGFYGYTF
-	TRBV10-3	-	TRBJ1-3	TGTGCCATCAGGGGGTCGTCGGAGGAAAACACCATATATTTT	CAIRGSSEENTIYF
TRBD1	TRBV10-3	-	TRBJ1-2	TGTGCCACGGGACAGGGGTATTTAGAAGGCTACACCTTC	CATGQGYLEGYTF
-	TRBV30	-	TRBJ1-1	TGTGCCTGGAGAACGGGGTGGGACACTGAAGCTTTCTTT	CAWRTGWDTEAFF
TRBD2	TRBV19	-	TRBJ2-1	TGTGCCAGTAGTATAGATCCGGGAGGAATAGATGAGCAGTTCTTC	CASSIDPGGIDEQFF
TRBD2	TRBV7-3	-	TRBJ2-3	TGTGCCAGCAGCTTACTAGCGGGAGGGACAGATACGCAGTATTTT	CASSLLAGGTDTQYF
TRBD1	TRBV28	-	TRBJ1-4	TGTGCCAGCAGTTTCCAGACAGGGGTGCATGAAAAACTGTTTTTT	CASSFQTGVHEKLFF
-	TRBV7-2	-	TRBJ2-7	TGTGCCAGTGAGTCGACGCGGAGCTCCTACGAGCAGTACTTC	CASESTRSSYEQYF
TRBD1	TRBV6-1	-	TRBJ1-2	TGTGCCAGCAGTGAAGTTGTGACAGGGGTGGACGGTAGTGGCTACACCTTC	CASSEVVTGVDGSGYTF
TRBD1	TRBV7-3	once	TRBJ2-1	TGTGCCAGCAGCCCTCGACAGGGCTCCTACAATGAGCAGTTCTTC	CASSPRQGSYNEQFF
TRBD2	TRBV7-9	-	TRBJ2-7	TGTGCCAGCAGCTTACCTAGCGGGATCTACGAGCAGTACTTC	CASSLPSGIYEQYF
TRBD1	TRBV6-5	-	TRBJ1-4	TGTGCCATTTCCGGGACAGGGGAGGGCGAAAAACTGTTTTTT	CAISGTGEGEKLFF
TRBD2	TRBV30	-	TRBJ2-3	TGTGCCTGGAGTACTAGCGGGAGTAGCACAGATACGCAGTATTTT	CAWSTSGSSTDTQYF
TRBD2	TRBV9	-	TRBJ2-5	TGTGCCAGCAGCGTAGCGGGTGGACTAGCGGGAGGGGGACAAGAGACCCAGTACTTC	CASSVAGGLAGGGQETQYF
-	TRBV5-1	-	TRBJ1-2	TGCGCCAGCAGCTTGAGAACGTCTAGCTATGGCTACACCTTC	CASSLRTSSYGYTF
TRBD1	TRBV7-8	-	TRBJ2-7	TGTGCCAGCAGCTTCGGACAGGCCGAGCAGTACTTC	CASSFGQAEQYF
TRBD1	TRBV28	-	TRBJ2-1	TGTGCCAGCAGTTCCCTTCGACAGGGGGGATACAATGAGCAGTTCTTC	CASSSLRQGGYNEQFF
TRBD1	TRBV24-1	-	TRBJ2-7	TGTGCCACCAGTGATTCAACCCGGGACAGGTTTGGCGAGCAGTACTTC	CATSDSTRDRFGEQYF
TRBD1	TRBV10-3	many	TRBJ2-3	TGTGCCATCAAGGAGACAGGGGGAACAGATACGCAGTATTTT	CAIKETGGTDTQYF
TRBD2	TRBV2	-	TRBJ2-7	TGTGCCAGCAGCGGCGGGAGGCCTCTGTACTACGAGCAGTACTTC	CASSGGRPLYYEQYF